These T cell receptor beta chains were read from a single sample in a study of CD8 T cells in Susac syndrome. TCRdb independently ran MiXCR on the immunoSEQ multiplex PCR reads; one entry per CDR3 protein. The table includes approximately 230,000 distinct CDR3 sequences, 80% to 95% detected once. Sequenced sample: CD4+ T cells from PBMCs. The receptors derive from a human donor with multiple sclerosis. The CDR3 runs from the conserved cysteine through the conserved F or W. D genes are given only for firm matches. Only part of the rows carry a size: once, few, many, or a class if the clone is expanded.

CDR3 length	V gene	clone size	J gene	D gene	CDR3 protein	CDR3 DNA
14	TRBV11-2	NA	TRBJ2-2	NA	CATTGTANTGELFF	TGTGCCACCACCGGGACGGCGAACACCGGGGAGCTGTTTTTT
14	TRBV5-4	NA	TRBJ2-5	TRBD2	CASSKGLAGETQYF	TGTGCCAGCAGCAAGGGACTAGCGGGGGAGACCCAGTACTTC
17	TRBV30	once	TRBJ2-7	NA	CAWSVRVGTLIPYEQYF	TGTGCCTGGAGTGTACGGGTAGGGACTTTAATACCCTACGAGCAGTACTTC
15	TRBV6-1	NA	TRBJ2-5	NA	CASNFGRGGQETQYF	TGTGCCAGCAATTTCGGCAGGGGGGGCCAAGAGACCCAGTACTTC
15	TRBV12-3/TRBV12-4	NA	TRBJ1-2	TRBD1	CASSQETGDIYGYTF	TGTGCCAGCAGCCAAGAGACAGGGGACATCTATGGCTACACCTTC
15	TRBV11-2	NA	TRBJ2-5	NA	CASSFNPQSTETQYF	TGTGCCAGCAGCTTTAATCCCCAATCTACAGAGACCCAGTACTTC
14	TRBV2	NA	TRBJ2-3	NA	CASLAGKGTDTQYF	TGTGCCAGCCTAGCCGGTAAAGGCACAGATACGCAGTATTTT
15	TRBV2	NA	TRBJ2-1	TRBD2	CASSQSGRTYNEQFF	TGTGCCAGCAGTCAGAGCGGGAGAACCTACAATGAGCAGTTCTTC
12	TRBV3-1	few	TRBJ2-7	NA	CASSQARTEQYF	TGTGCCAGCAGCCAAGCTCGAACCGAGCAGTACTTC
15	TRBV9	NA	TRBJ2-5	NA	CASSGGLGVQETQYF	TGTGCCAGCAGCGGAGGCCTCGGGGTCCAAGAGACCCAGTACTTC
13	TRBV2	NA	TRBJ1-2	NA	CASSWDTGYGYTF	TGTGCCAGCAGTTGGGACACGGGCTATGGCTACACCTTC
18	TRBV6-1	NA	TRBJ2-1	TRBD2	CASSAYPLTSGSGDEQFF	TGTGCCAGCAGTGCTTACCCCCTAACTAGCGGGAGTGGGGATGAGCAGTTCTTC
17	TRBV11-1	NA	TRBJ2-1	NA	CASSLALDWVSYNEQFF	TGTGCCAGCAGCTTAGCCCTGGATTGGGTCTCCTACAATGAGCAGTTCTTC
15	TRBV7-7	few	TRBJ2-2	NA	CASSLGLLGTGELFF	TGTGCTAGCAGCTTAGGCCTGTTAGGCACCGGGGAGCTGTTTTTT
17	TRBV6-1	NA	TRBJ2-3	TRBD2	CASSIRTSGGLTDTQYF	TGTGCCAGCAGTATCCGGACTAGCGGGGGTCTCACAGATACGCAGTATTTT
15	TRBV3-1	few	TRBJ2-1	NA	CASSQRPSLGNEQFF	TGTGCCAGCAGCCAACGCCCTAGTTTGGGCAATGAGCAGTTCTTC
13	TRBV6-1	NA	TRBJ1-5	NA	CASSGSFDQPQHF	TGTGCCAGCAGTGGGTCATTCGATCAGCCCCAGCATTTT
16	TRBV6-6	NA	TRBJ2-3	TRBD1	CASSNRDRAGYDTQYF	TGTGCCAGCAGTAACCGGGACAGGGCAGGTTATGATACGCAGTATTTT
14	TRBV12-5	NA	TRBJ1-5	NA	CASGSGTLSQPQHF	TGTGCTAGTGGTTCCGGGACCCTCAGCCAGCCCCAGCATTTT
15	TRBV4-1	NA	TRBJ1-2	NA	CASSQVGRREDGYTF	TGCGCCAGCAGCCAAGTCGGCCGCCGTGAGGATGGCTACACCTTC
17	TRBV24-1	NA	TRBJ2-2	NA	CATSDTQGRLNTGELFF	TGTGCCACCAGTGATACCCAGGGGCGGCTCAACACCGGGGAGCTGTTTTTT
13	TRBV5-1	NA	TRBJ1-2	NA	CASSLAQNYGYTF	TGCGCCAGCAGCTTGGCGCAGAACTATGGCTACACCTTC
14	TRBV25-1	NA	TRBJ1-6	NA	CASRSFGGYSPLHF	TGTGCCAGCAGGAGCTTTGGGGGCTATTCACCCCTCCACTTT
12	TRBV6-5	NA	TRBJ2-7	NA	CASRRGSHEQYF	TGTGCCAGCCGCAGGGGCTCGCACGAGCAGTACTTC
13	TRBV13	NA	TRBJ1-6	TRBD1	CASSAGQGPPLHF	TGTGCCAGCAGCGCTGGACAGGGTCCACCCCTCCACTTT
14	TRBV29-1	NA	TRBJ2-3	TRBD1	CSAGQGIRTDTQYF	TGCAGCGCTGGACAGGGGATCCGTACAGATACGCAGTATTTT
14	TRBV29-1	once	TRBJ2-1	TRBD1	CSAAQGPSYNEQFF	TGCAGCGCGGCACAGGGGCCCTCCTACAATGAGCAGTTCTTC
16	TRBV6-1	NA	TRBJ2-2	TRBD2	CASSPRTSGRSGELFF	TGTGCCAGCAGTCCTAGGACTAGCGGGAGGTCCGGGGAGCTGTTTTTT
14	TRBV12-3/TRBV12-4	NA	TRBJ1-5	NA	CASSLGGLGQPQHF	TGTGCCAGCAGTTTAGGGGGGTTGGGTCAGCCCCAGCATTTT
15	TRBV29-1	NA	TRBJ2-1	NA	CSVEHVREPYNEQFF	TGCAGCGTTGAACATGTCAGGGAACCATACAATGAGCAGTTCTTC
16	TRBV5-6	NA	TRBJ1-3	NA	CASSLARDFSGNTIYF	TGTGCCAGCAGCTTGGCCAGGGACTTCTCTGGAAACACCATATATTTT
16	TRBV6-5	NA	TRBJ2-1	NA	CASSYGGGASYNEQFF	TGTGCCAGCAGTTATGGGGGCGGGGCCTCCTACAATGAGCAGTTCTTC
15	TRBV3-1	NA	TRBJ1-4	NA	CASSFASGTNEKLFF	TGTGCCAGCAGTTTCGCTAGTGGAACTAATGAAAAACTGTTTTTT
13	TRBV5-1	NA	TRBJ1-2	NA	CASSSLDGRDYTF	TGCGCCAGCAGCTCTCTGGACGGTCGTGACTACACCTTC
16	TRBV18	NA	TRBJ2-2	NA	CASSPEADANTGELFF	TGTGCCAGCTCACCAGAGGCGGATGCGAACACCGGGGAGCTGTTTTTT
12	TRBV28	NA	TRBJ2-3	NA	CASSFNTDTQYF	TGTGCCAGCAGTTTCAACACAGATACGCAGTATTTT
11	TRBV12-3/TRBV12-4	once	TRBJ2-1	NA	CASKRSGEQFF	TGTGCCAGCAAACGGTCAGGGGAGCAGTTCTTC
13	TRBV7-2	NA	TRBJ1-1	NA	CASSLITNTEAFF	TGTGCCAGCAGCTTAATTACGAACACTGAAGCTTTCTTT
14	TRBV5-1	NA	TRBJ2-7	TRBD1	CASSTSGQGSEQYF	TGCGCCAGCAGCACCTCTGGACAGGGCAGCGAGCAGTACTTC
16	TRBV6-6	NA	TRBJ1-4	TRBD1	CASSRDRGIANEKLFF	TGTGCCAGCAGCCGGGACAGGGGGATAGCTAATGAAAAACTGTTTTTT
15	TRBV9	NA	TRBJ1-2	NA	CASSTYGRDRYGYTF	TGTGCCAGCAGCACTTATGGCAGGGACCGTTATGGCTACACCTTC
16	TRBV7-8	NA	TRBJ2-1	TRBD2	CATDPTSGASRDEQFF	TGTGCCACCGACCCGACTAGCGGGGCCTCTCGGGATGAGCAGTTCTTC
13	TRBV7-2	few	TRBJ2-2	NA	CASSLTSTGELFF	TGTGCCAGCAGCTTAACTAGTACCGGGGAGCTGTTTTTT
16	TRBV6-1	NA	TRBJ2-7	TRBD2	CASSGLAGGLSYEQYF	TGTGCCAGCAGCGGACTAGCGGGGGGCCTCTCCTACGAGCAGTACTTC
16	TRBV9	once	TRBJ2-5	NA	CASSVDSGGAQETQYF	TGTGCCAGCAGCGTAGATAGCGGAGGGGCCCAAGAGACCCAGTACTTC
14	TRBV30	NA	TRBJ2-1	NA	CAWIRDRYYNEQFF	TGTGCCTGGATCCGAGACAGATATTACAATGAGCAGTTCTTC
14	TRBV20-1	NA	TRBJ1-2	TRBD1	CSASPPGQFYGYTF	TGCAGTGCTTCTCCTCCGGGACAGTTCTATGGCTACACCTTC
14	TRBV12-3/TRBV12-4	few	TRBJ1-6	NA	CASSLEGSNSPLHF	TGTGCCAGCAGTTTGGAGGGGAGCAATTCACCCCTCCACTTT
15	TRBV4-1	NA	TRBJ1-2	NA	CASSQGYQVDYGYTF	TGCGCCAGCAGTCAGGGTTACCAGGTCGACTATGGCTACACCTTC
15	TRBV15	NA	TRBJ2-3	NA	CATSRDNGATDTQYF	TGTGCCACCAGCAGAGATAATGGCGCCACAGATACGCAGTATTTT
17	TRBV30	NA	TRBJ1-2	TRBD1	CAWSEVGTGSLSFGYTF	TGTGCCTGGAGTGAGGTGGGGACAGGGTCGTTGTCCTTTGGCTACACCTTC
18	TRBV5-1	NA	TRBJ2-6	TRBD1	CASSSEDRGLAGANVLTF	TGCGCCAGCAGCTCCGAAGACAGGGGGCTGGCTGGGGCCAACGTCCTGACTTTC
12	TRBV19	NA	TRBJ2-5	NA	CASGVTQETQYF	TGTGCCAGTGGCGTGACTCAAGAGACCCAGTACTTC
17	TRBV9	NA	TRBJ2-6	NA	CAAPGGGEAYGANVLTF	TGTGCCGCCCCGGGCGGCGGGGAGGCCTATGGGGCCAACGTCCTGACTTTC
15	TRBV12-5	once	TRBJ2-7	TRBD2	CASGLVLGGNYEQYF	TGTGCTAGTGGTTTGGTACTGGGGGGGAACTACGAGCAGTACTTC
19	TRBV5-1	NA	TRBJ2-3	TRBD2	CASSTGLAGGQVYTDTQYF	TGCGCCAGCAGCACCGGACTAGCGGGGGGCCAAGTGTATACAGATACGCAGTATTTT
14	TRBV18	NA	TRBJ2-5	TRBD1	CASSTGTGKETQYF	TGTGCCAGCTCCACCGGGACAGGGAAAGAGACCCAGTACTTC